A single sample gave rise to the 9 T cell receptor beta chains below, sequenced in a study of cytomegalovirus exposure and HLA in healthy donors. A multiplex PCR was run with 60 Vbeta primers and 13 Jbeta primers. Sequenced by immunoSEQ multiplex PCR; TCRdb stores in-frame clones only, minus some. Of more than 95,000 clones in the sample, more than 70% are singletons; the top ten hold about 9.1%. Source material: PBMCs. The source of these receptors is a woman between 45 and 65 years old in good health and CMV-seropositive.

The chain combines TRBV11-2 with TRBJ2-1; 9 bases are a match to TRBD2. CDR1 and CDR2 from the germline V gene are SGHAT and FQNNGV. The CDR3 totals 17 residues. The V and J ends lost 5 bases and 0 bases, in that order; junction bases with no gene match: 8. CDR3 in amino acids: CASSRGLAGSSYNEQFF. The DNA of the CDR3 is TGTGCCAGCAGCCGGGGGCTAGCGGGAAGCTCCTACAATGAGCAGTTCTTC.

The CDR3 DNA reads as TGTGCCAGCAGCTATCCGGGGTCAGATACGCAGTATTTT. It yields the protein CASSYPGSDTQYF. The V call is TRBV7-2, the J call TRBJ2-3, with a tentative D call TRBD2 (5 bases). CDR1 and CDR2 from the germline V gene are SGHTA and FQGNSA. This CDR3 is built from 13 residues. V lost 4 bases and J lost 4, with 9 bases in between.

The rearrangement links TRBV6-6 to TRBJ2-6; D might be TRBD2 (7 bases). Germline V gene lookup returns CDR1 MNHNY and CDR2 SVGAGI (reference sequence). V gave up 4 bases and J gave up 11 bases, with 9 bases separating them. The CDR3 has 12 amino acids. CDR3 protein: CASSLGGDVLTF. Written as DNA, the CDR3 is TGTGCCAGCAGTTTAGGGGGGGACGTCCTGACTTTC.

The V call is TRBV11-2, the J call TRBJ2-6; tentative D call: TRBD1 (6 bases). CDR3 length: 18 residues. Germline values: CDR1 SGHAT, CDR2 FQNNGV. The ends were cut back, 2 bases at V and 2 bases at J, with 16 bases in the middle. CDR3 DNA: TGTGCCAGCAGCTTAATGGGCCAGGGGATAACTGGGGCCAACGTCCTGACTTTC. It is translated as CASSLMGQGITGANVLTF.

This chain joins TRBV21-1 and TRBJ2-3; the tabulated D call, TRBD1, remains unverified against the DNA. TRBV21-1 is a pseudogene segment. The CDR3 has 15 residues. The CDR3 bases are TGTGCCAGCAGCAAGGACAGGGAAGGCACAGATACGCAGTATTTT. It yields the protein CASSKDREGTDTQYF.

The V and J genes are TRBV7-9 and TRBJ2-1; D may be TRBD2 (6 bases). This CDR3 comprises 16 residues. Germline CDR1 and CDR2: SEHNR and FQNEAQ (reference sequence). V was trimmed by 8 bases and J by 8 bases, leaving 25 bases between them. The CDR3 loop is CASGSGPPASGYEQFF. DNA for the CDR3: TGTGCCAGCGGAAGCGGGCCTCCCGCAAGTGGCTATGAGCAGTTCTTC.

V and J are TRBV7-2 and TRBJ2-7; perhaps TRBD2 as D (6 bases). Trimming took off 0 bases at V and 4 bases at J, with 10 bases between the two ends. This CDR3 has 14 residues. Germline CDR1 SGHTA, CDR2 FQGNSA. CDR3 DNA sequence: TGTGCCAGCAGCTTAGCAGCTAGCGAATACGAGCAGTACTTC. Translation: CASSLAASEYEQYF.

CDR3 DNA sequence: TGTGCCAGCAGCTTAGCGTTGACGACATACTCCTACGAGCAGTACTTC. It translates to CASSLALTTYSYEQYF. This chain links TRBV7-9 with TRBJ2-7; D is ambiguous. Looked up from germline, CDR1 is SEHNR and CDR2 is FQNEAQ (reference sequence). The CDR3 length is 16 residues. V lost 0 bases and J lost 0, with 12 bases in between.

V and J are TRBV5-1 and TRBJ1-2, with TRBD1 identical over 9 bases. CDR1 SGHRS and CDR2 YFSETQ come from the germline V gene. V was clipped by 1 base and J by 1 base; unmatched bases: 2. CDR3 length equals 15 residues. The DNA for the CDR3 is TGCGCCAGCAGCTTGAGACAGGGGGTTAACTATGGCTACACCTTC. It specifies CASSLRQGVNYGYTF.